This T cell receptor (beta chain) was identified during a study of blood T cell repertoires in COVID-19. Study-wide background: The study drew acute and convalescent COVID-19 samples from the United States, Italy and Spain. The cDNA or gDNA used as material had been derived from T cells, B-cell-depleted T cells, or PBMCs.

Authors' analysis steps: Reference gene primer amplification gave nucleated cell count estimates. Produced via immunoSEQ multiplex PCR; TCRdb's table is partial and in-frame only. V, J and clone size are taken as reported in that table, and D and trimming were inferred from the DNA itself. Among some 290,000 clones listed, 87% were seen once. Sequenced: peripheral blood. The TCR was taken from a woman in her forties or fifties who had recovered from COVID-19.

CDR3 sequence: CASSEQRQYYEQYF. The CDR3, as DNA: TGTGCCAGCAGTGAACAGAGACAGTACTACGAGCAGTACTTC. The chain carries TRBV6-1 and TRBJ2-7, with a tentative D call TRBD1 (5 bases). The germline gives CDR1 MNHNS, CDR2 SASEGT. The CDR3 runs to 14 residues. Trimming pared 2 bases from V and 3 bases from J, leaving 11 bases between.